The present T cell receptor beta chain was sequenced within a study of low-dose radiotherapy and immunotherapy resistance in tumors. This clonotype was detected ten times or more. The CDR3 extends over 15 amino acids. Trimming stripped 4 bases from V and 3 bases from J, with 15 bases between. Germline-derived CDR1 and CDR2 are LGHNA and YNFKEQ. Time point specified: after trial treatment. Treatment noted: LDRT plus nivolumab, ipilimumab, low-dose cyclophosphamide and aspirin (RACIN trial). Gene-specific TRAV and TRBV primers were used for first-strand cDNA, covering alpha and beta chains. The PCR that amplified TCRs ran for 20 cycles, relying on a constant-region primer and a V-primer adapter. TCRdb itself ran the reads through MiXCR, one entry per CDR3 protein. The data contain approximately 42,000 distinct CDR3 sequences, less than 30% of them singletons.

V gene TRBV4-2 combines with J gene TRBJ1-2, with D possibly matching TRBD1 (5 bases). Sequencing was performed on PBMCs, taken after low-dose radiotherapy plus immunotherapy. The sequence came from a male donor with prostate cancer. CDR3 protein: CASSPRGGTDYGYTF. CDR3 sequence (DNA): TGTGCCAGCAGCCCACGGGGGGGGACGGACTATGGCTACACCTTC.